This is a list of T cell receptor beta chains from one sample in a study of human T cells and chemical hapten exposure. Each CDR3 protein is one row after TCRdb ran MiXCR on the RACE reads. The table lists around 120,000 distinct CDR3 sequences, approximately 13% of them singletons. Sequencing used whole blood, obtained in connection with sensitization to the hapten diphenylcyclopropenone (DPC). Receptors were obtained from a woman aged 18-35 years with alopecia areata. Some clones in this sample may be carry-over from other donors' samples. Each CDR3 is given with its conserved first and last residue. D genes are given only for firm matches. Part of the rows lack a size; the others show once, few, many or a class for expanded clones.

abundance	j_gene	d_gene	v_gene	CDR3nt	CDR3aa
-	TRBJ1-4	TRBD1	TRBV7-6	TGTGCCAGCAGCTTGCAGGGGGGTCTATCGAAACTGTTTTTT	CASSLQGGLSKLFF
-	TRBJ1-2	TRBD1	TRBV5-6	TGTGCCAGCAGCCCGGCCCGGACAGGGGACTATGGCTACACCTTC	CASSPARTGDYGYTF
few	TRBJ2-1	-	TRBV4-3	TGCGCCAGCAGCCAAGATCTGGGGCGCAGGGATGAGAATGAGCAGTTCTTC	CASSQDLGRRDENEQFF
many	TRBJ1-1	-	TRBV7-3	TGTGCCAGCAGCTTCACACAGGGATTTGAAGCTTTCTTT	CASSFTQGFEAFF
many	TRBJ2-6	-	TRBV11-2	TGTGCCAGCAGCTTAGGCCAGCTCGCCGGAGGGGCCAACGTCCTGACTTTC	CASSLGQLAGGANVLTF
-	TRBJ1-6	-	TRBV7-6	TGTGCCAGCAGCTTAGGGGGGTTTCGGGCACCCCTCCACTTT	CASSLGGFRAPLHF
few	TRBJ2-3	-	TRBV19	TGTGCCAGTAGTATCAGGGAAGGAGATACGCAGTATTTT	CASSIREGDTQYF
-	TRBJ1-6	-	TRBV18	TGTGCCAGCTCACCGCAGAGGTCTACCTATAATTCACCCCTCCACTTT	CASSPQRSTYNSPLHF
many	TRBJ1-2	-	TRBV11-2	TGTGCCAGCAAAAGACTCCCCGGAGACTATGGCTACACCTTC	CASKRLPGDYGYTF
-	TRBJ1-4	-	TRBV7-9	TGTGCCAGCAGCTTAATCCTGAATGAAAAACTGTTTTTT	CASSLILNEKLFF
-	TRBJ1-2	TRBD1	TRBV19	TGTGCCTCCGGTGACCGTTCCTCGACAGGGCCCAACTATGGCTACACCTTC	CASGDRSSTGPNYGYTF
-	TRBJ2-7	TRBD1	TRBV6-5	TGTGCCAGCAGTTTACAGGGGATCCCCTACGAGCAGTACTTC	CASSLQGIPYEQYF
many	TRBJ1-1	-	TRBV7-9	TGTGCCAGCAGCCTCGACAGAAACACTGAAGCTTTCTTT	CASSLDRNTEAFF
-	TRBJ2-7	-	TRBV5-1	TGCGCCAGCAGCTTGGCCGCAGGGACCTACGAGCAGTACTTC	CASSLAAGTYEQYF
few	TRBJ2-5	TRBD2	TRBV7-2	TGTGCCAGCAGCTTAGTAAGATCTGTTGCCGGGGGGGATCGAGGAGAGACCCAGTACTTC	CASSLVRSVAGGDRGETQYF
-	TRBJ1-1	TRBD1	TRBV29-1	TGCAGCACAACAGGGGCTATAATGAACACTGAAGCTTTCTTT	CSTTGAIMNTEAFF
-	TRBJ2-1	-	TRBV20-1	TGCAGTGCTAGAGCGCTCGCCCAGAATGAGCAGTTCTTC	CSARALAQNEQFF
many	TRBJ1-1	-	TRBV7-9	TGTGCCAGCAGCTTAGTGGCAGGGGACACTGAAGCTTTCTTT	CASSLVAGDTEAFF
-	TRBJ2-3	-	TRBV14	TGTGCCAGCAGCCAGAACTTAGCAGATACGCAGTATTTT	CASSQNLADTQYF
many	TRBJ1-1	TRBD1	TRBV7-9	TGTGCCAGCAGTTCTACCTACCGGGACAGTTGGGTTTTACAAGCTTTCTTT	CASSSTYRDSWVLQAFF
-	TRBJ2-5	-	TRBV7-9	TGTGCCAGCAGCTCCCAGGGGCAGGTCCAAGAGACCCAGTACTTC	CASSSQGQVQETQYF
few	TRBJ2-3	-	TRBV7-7	TGTGCCAGCAGCTTAAGGGGGGATGGAGATACGCAGTATTTT	CASSLRGDGDTQYF
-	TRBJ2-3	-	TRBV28	TGTGCCAGCACCTGGGGCAGGAGCACAGATACGCAGTATTTT	CASTWGRSTDTQYF